The 31 T cell receptor beta chains below were found in one sample sequenced in a study of T cells in Graves' hyperthyroidism and ophthalmopathy. Researchers amplified the TCR beta CDR3 regions from RNA transcripts. The HTBI primer set was used in a first-round RT-PCR of the TCR CDR3. TCRdb analysed the multiplex PCR reads with MiXCR anew, one entry per CDR3 protein. The profile shows roughly 280,000 distinct CDR3 sequences, 20% to 25% of them singletons. Specimen: blood. The receptors here all came from a man younger than 45 with Graves' ophthalmopathy.

About this clonotype itself: Germline and junction disagree at one end, which may indicate a read error. V usage is TRBV18 and J usage is TRBJ1-1, with D uncertain. The germline CDR1 and CDR2 sequences are KGHSH and LQKENI. CDR3 length: 13 residues. Written as DNA, the CDR3 is TGTGTCAGCTCACGAGGGCTTTCGGCTGAAGCTTTCTTT. This codes for CVSSRGLSAEAFF.

A few counts support this clonotype. The rearrangement joins TRBV5-1 to TRBJ2-2, with D maybe TRBD1 (6 bases). V gave up 6 bases and J gave up 2 bases, with 11 bases separating them. CDR3 size: 14 residues. The germline CDR1 and CDR2 sequences are SGHRS and YFSETQ. The CDR3: CASKGDGNTGELFF. Written as DNA, the CDR3 is TGCGCCAGCAAGGGGGACGGAAACACCGGGGAGCTGTTTTTT.

This clonotype was counted at least ten times. The V call is TRBV10-3, the J call TRBJ1-1; TRBD1 might be the D (6 bases). This CDR3 has 15 residues. The germline V and J ends were trimmed by 0 bases and 3 bases, with 11 bases remaining between them. Germline V gives CDR1 ENHRY, CDR2 SYGVKD. The CDR3 DNA follows: TGTGCCATCAGTGAGTCAGGGGGGGCGTACACTGAAGCTTTCTTT. Its protein is CAISESGGAYTEAFF.

V gene TRBV9 combines with J gene TRBJ2-5; D gene ambiguous. Germline CDR1 is SGDLS and CDR2 is YYNGEE. Trimming removed 4 bases from V and 1 base from J, with 5 bases in between. This CDR3 comprises 12 residues. In DNA, the CDR3 is TGTGCCAGCAGCCAATCCCAAGAGACCCAGTACTTC. Its protein product is CASSQSQETQYF.

This clonotype was seen a handful of times. This sequence joins TRBV12-3 or TRBV12-4 and TRBJ2-5, with 14 bases aligning to TRBD2. Losses at the gene ends were 5 bases for V and 5 bases for J; bases not matched to a gene: 10. This CDR3 comprises 17 residues. In nucleotides, the CDR3 is TGTGCCAGCAGTCCGCCCCGACTAGCGGGAGGGTGGGAGACCCAGTACTTC. The encoded protein is CASSPPRLAGGWETQYF.

There are many counts of this clonotype. In DNA, the CDR3 is TGTGCCAGCAGTCAAAGAGCGGGAGGGCCACGGTACGAGCAGTACTTC. It translates to CASSQRAGGPRYEQYF. V gene TRBV28 combines with J gene TRBJ2-7; 10 bases agree with TRBD2. The CDR3 loop spans 16 amino acids. CDR1 is MDHEN, CDR2 SYDVKM, per germline. The ends lost 5 bases at V and 4 bases at J; junction bases unmatched: 11.

The V call is TRBV3-1, the J call TRBJ2-1; 9 bases match TRBD2. Germline V lookup: CDR1 LGHDT, CDR2 YNNKEL (reference sequence). The CDR3 runs to 15 residues. J was trimmed by 8 bases and V by 6 bases; bases with no gene match: 11. The CDR3: CASSYAGGRWYEQFF. CDR3 bases: TGTGCCAGCAGTTACGCGGGAGGGCGGTGGTATGAGCAGTTCTTC.

The rearrangement links TRBV2 to TRBJ2-3; 15 bases match TRBD2. CDR3 size: 17 residues. CDR1 and CDR2 from the germline V gene are SNHLY and FYNNEI. The junction had 5 bases not matched to a gene; V was cut back by 5 bases and J by 2 bases. The DNA of the CDR3 is TGTGCCAGCAGTCCGGGACTAGCGGGGGGACCCACAGATACGCAGTATTTT. Translated, it gives CASSPGLAGGPTDTQYF.

V usage is TRBV18 and J usage is TRBJ1-2; D perhaps matches TRBD1 (5 bases). The V end lost 2 bases, the J end lost 3 bases, and 13 bases lay between the germline ends. Germline values: CDR1 KGHSH, CDR2 LQKENI. This CDR3 spans 15 amino acids. DNA of the CDR3: TGTGCCAGCTCACCAGGCGGGGCGCCAGACTATGGCTACACCTTC. Translation: CASSPGGAPDYGYTF. Complete variable domain (other parts from reference TRBV18 and TRBJ1-2): NAGVMQNPRHLVRRRGQEARLRCSPMKGHSHVYWYRQLPEEGLKFMVYLQKENIIDESGMPKERFSAEFPKEGPSILRIQQVVRGDSAAYFCASSPGGAPDYGYTFGSGTRLTVV.

This clonotype was seen many times. The J gene is TRBJ1-1, the V gene TRBV2; a weak D match, TRBD1 (5 bases). Germline lookup yields CDR1 SNHLY and CDR2 FYNNEI. The CDR3 contains 14 residues. Trimming shortened V by 4 bases and J by 5 bases, and 14 bases separated the two germline ends. This CDR3 is CASSAQGPVTEAFF. The CDR3 DNA follows: TGTGCCAGCAGTGCGCAGGGCCCGGTTACTGAAGCTTTCTTT.

The CDR3 nucleotides read TGTGCCAGCAGCCACCAGGGGGGGCTTAATCAGCCCCAGCATTTT. Its protein product is CASSHQGGLNQPQHF. This rearrangement joins TRBV3-1 to TRBJ1-5; 7 nucleotides align to TRBD1. J lost 4 bases, V lost 3 bases, and 6 bases had no gene match. Germline CDR1 and CDR2: LGHDT and YNNKEL (reference sequence). The CDR3 has 15 residues.

In its sample, this clonotype was seen many times. The genes are TRBV7-3 and TRBJ2-5, with a weak D call TRBD1 (5 bases). V shed 5 bases and J shed 1 base, with 8 bases lying between them. The germline V gene has CDR1 SGHTA and CDR2 FQGTGA. The CDR3 is 13 amino acids. CDR3 in amino acids: CASSRQIQETQYF. The CDR3 nucleotides read TGTGCCAGCAGCCGACAGATCCAAGAGACCCAGTACTTC.

This clonotype appeared a few times. The chain combines TRBV12-3 or TRBV12-4 with TRBJ1-2, with a weak D call TRBD1 (5 bases). The CDR3 totals 12 residues. Trimming pared 4 bases from V and 8 bases from J, leaving 11 bases between. CDR3 protein: CASSSQVGGYTF. In DNA form, the CDR3 reads TGTGCCAGCAGTTCACAGGTCGGGGGCTACACCTTC.

This clonotype was detected ten times or more. This sequence joins TRBV10-3 and TRBJ1-2; perhaps TRBD1 as D (5 bases). Germline assignment: CDR1 ENHRY and CDR2 SYGVKD. Trimming shortened V by 4 bases and J by 0 bases, and 12 bases separated the two germline ends. The CDR3 sequence is 15 residues long. CDR3 nucleotide sequence: TGTGCCATCAGTGTAAATCAGGGAACTAACTATGGCTACACCTTC. Its protein product is CAISVNQGTNYGYTF.

This clonotype was recorded at least ten times. The CDR3 sequence: CASSARQGAETQYF. The CDR3 DNA reads TGTGCCAGCAGTGCTCGGCAGGGGGCAGAGACCCAGTACTTC. The chain recombines TRBV2 with TRBJ2-5, with 8 bases aligning to TRBD1. Trimming removed 4 bases from V and 4 bases from J; junction bases left unmatched: 5. CDR3 length: 14 residues. CDR1 is SNHLY, CDR2 FYNNEI, per germline.

The sample holds a few counts of this clonotype. The DNA for the CDR3 is TGTGCCAGCAGTTTAATCCCCTTCTACGAGCAGTACTTC. Translation gives CASSLIPFYEQYF. The rearrangement uses TRBV27 and TRBJ2-7; no reliable D call. Per the germline V gene, CDR1 is MNHEY and CDR2 is SMNVEV (reference sequence). V was shortened by 2 bases and J by 3 bases, with 8 bases between the two germline ends. The CDR3 consists of 13 residues.

In its sample, this clonotype was seen a few times. The chain joins TRBV9 to TRBJ1-1, with a tentative D call TRBD1 (6 bases). This CDR3 is 14 amino acids long. V was trimmed by 4 bases and J by 4 bases, leaving 14 bases between them. Germline V gene sequence: CDR1 SGDLS, CDR2 YYNGEE. The CDR3 sequence: CASSPRLGATEAFF. The CDR3 DNA is TGTGCCAGCAGCCCCCGTCTGGGGGCCACTGAAGCTTTCTTT. Complete variable domain (other parts from reference TRBV9 and TRBJ1-1): DSGVTQTPKHLITATGQRVTLRCSPRSGDLSVYWYQQSLDQGLQFLIQYYNGEERAKGNILERFSAQQFPDLHSELNLSSLELGDSALYFCASSPRLGATEAFFGQGTRLTVV.

Concerning this clonotype: One base away lies a much larger clone, so this may be a sequencing read error. The rearrangement joins TRBV2 to TRBJ1-4; 7 positions match TRBD1. Germline lookup yields CDR1 SNHLY and CDR2 FYNNEI. This CDR3 has 14 amino acids. V gave up 7 bases and J gave up 12 bases; unmatched junction bases: 14. The CDR3 coding sequence is TGTGCCAGCATCTTCCGGGACAGCCCCGAAGAACTGTTTTTT. This sequence encodes CASIFRDSPEELFF.

This clonotype has more than one count but fewer than ten. The gene calls are TRBV18 and TRBJ2-1, with a tentative D call TRBD2 (6 bases). V dropped 3 bases and J dropped 8 bases, with 11 bases sitting between them. The CDR3 spans 13 residues. The germline gives CDR1 KGHSH, CDR2 LQKENI. The CDR3 reads CASSPLGGDEQFF. DNA of the CDR3: TGTGCCAGCTCACCTCTAGGAGGGGATGAGCAGTTCTTC.

This clonotype was counted between two and nine times. This chain joins TRBV20-1 and TRBJ2-3, with D maybe TRBD2 (6 bases). The germline CDR1 and CDR2 sequences are DFQATT and SNEGSKA (reference sequence). Trimming took 6 bases from V and 2 from J, leaving 15 bases between them. The CDR3 sequence is 14 residues long. In nucleotides, the CDR3 is TGCAGTGCGGGAACCCGGGACTTCACAGATACGCAGTATTTT. This encodes CSAGTRDFTDTQYF.

This clonotype was recorded at least ten times. The gene calls are TRBV11-2 and TRBJ2-7, with D possibly being TRBD2 (6 bases). The CDR3 sequence is 13 residues long. Trimming stripped 5 bases from V and 3 bases from J, with 11 bases between. CDR1 is SGHAT and CDR2 is FQNNGV in the germline V gene. CDR3 bases: TGTGCCAGCAGCCGGCGGGGAATCTACGAGCAGTACTTC. Translation gives CASSRRGIYEQYF.

This clonotype has ten or more counts. The J gene is TRBJ2-1, the V gene TRBV20-1, with 7 bases that match TRBD2. V trimming: 6 bases; J trimming: 3 bases; junction bases outside the gene matches: 8. This CDR3 has 14 amino acids. From germline, CDR1 is DFQATT and CDR2 SNEGSKA (reference sequence). The CDR3 bases are TGCAGTGCCCGACGAGCTAGCGGCTACAATGAGCAGTTCTTC. It codes for CSARRASGYNEQFF.

A remark on this clonotype: The junction and the germline gene differ at one end; a read error may be behind it. This chain joins TRBV6-2 or TRBV6-3 and TRBJ2-7; weak D call: TRBD2 (8 bases). The germline V gene encodes CDR1 MNHEY and CDR2 SVGEGT. The CDR3 is made up of 18 amino acids. DNA of the CDR3: TGTGCCAGCAGTCACTCCAGGGGGGAAGCGGGAGACTTTTACGAGCAGTACTTC. This encodes CASSHSRGEAGDFYEQYF.

This clonotype was found a few times. CDR3 in amino acids: CASSFSGTVLTDTQYF. The CDR3, as DNA: TGTGCCAGCAGCTTCTCCGGGACTGTTCTCACAGATACGCAGTATTTT. The chain has TRBV11-2 and TRBJ2-3; tentative D call: TRBD2 (6 bases). This CDR3 region has 16 residues. With 3 bases removed from V and 2 bases from J, the gap between germline ends came to 15 bases. Looked up from germline, CDR1 is SGHAT and CDR2 is FQNNGV.

The gene calls are TRBV5-1 and TRBJ2-2, with D maybe TRBD2 (6 bases). Germline V gene sequence: CDR1 SGHRS, CDR2 YFSETQ. This CDR3 has 17 amino acids. V was trimmed by 1 base and J by 6 bases, leaving 19 bases between them. The CDR3 is CASSLQLTGTRAGELFF. CDR3 DNA: TGCGCCAGCAGCTTGCAACTCACCGGGACTCGGGCCGGGGAGCTGTTTTTT.

The chain employs TRBV28 and TRBJ1-5, with D unresolved. The length of the CDR3 is 12 residues. Trimming took off 10 bases at V and 3 bases at J, with 10 bases between the two ends. Germline-derived CDR1 and CDR2 are MDHEN and SYDVKM. CDR3 DNA: TGTGCCATCAAAGTCCCCAATCAGCCCCAGCATTTT. Protein sequence: CAIKVPNQPQHF.

The chain combines TRBV7-2 with TRBJ1-1; D gene uncertain. Looked up from germline, CDR1 is SGHTA and CDR2 is FQGNSA. CDR3 length: 13 residues. The ends were cut back, 4 bases at V and 1 base at J, with 7 bases in the middle. The CDR3 coding sequence is TGTGCCAGCAGCTCCGAGCAGAACACTGAAGCTTTCTTT. This gives the protein CASSSEQNTEAFF.

This clonotype turned up a few times. This chain uses TRBV29-1 with TRBJ2-3, with 8 bases that match TRBD2. Germline-derived CDR1 and CDR2 are SQVTM and ANQGSEA. Trimming at V came to 7 bases and at J to 2 bases, leaving 8 bases not matched to a gene. The CDR3 totals 14 residues. CDR3 nucleotides: TGCAGCGCCCTAGCGGGCCCCCCCACAGATACGCAGTATTTT. As protein: CSALAGPPTDTQYF.

Many counts were recorded for this clonotype. The rearrangement joins TRBV3-1 to TRBJ2-3; D possibly corresponds to TRBD1 (6 bases). CDR1 is LGHDT, CDR2 YNNKEL, per germline (reference sequence). This CDR3 contains 15 residues. V lost 0 bases and J 3 bases, leaving 10 bases between the germline ends. The CDR3 loop is CASSQDRTGTDTQYF. The DNA of the CDR3 is TGTGCCAGCAGCCAAGATCGTACAGGGACAGATACGCAGTATTTT.

The chain has TRBV7-8 and TRBJ1-6; D is unclear. There are 15 residues in the CDR3. V dropped 1 base and J dropped 7 bases, with 11 bases sitting between them. Looked up from germline, CDR1 is SGHVS and CDR2 is FQNEAQ. The CDR3 protein is CASSLVANRNSPLHF. The DNA of the CDR3 is TGTGCCAGCAGCTTAGTAGCCAATAGGAATTCACCCCTCCACTTT. Full variable domain (remainder filled in from reference TRBV7-8 and TRBJ1-6): GAGVSQSPRYKVAKRGQDVALRCDPISGHVSLFWYQQALGQGPEFLTYFQNEAQLDKSGLPSDRFFAERPEGSVSTLKIQRTQQEDSAVYLCASSLVANRNSPLHFGNGTRLTVT.

This clonotype was detected only a few times. The chain carries TRBV28 and TRBJ1-5; the D is unclear. The CDR3 sequence is 15 residues long. The V end lost 6 bases, the J end lost 0 bases, and 12 bases lay between the germline ends. Looked up from germline, CDR1 is MDHEN and CDR2 is SYDVKM. The CDR3: CASRTAGRSNQPQHF. CDR3 coding DNA: TGTGCCAGCAGGACCGCCGGGCGTAGCAATCAGCCCCAGCATTTT.